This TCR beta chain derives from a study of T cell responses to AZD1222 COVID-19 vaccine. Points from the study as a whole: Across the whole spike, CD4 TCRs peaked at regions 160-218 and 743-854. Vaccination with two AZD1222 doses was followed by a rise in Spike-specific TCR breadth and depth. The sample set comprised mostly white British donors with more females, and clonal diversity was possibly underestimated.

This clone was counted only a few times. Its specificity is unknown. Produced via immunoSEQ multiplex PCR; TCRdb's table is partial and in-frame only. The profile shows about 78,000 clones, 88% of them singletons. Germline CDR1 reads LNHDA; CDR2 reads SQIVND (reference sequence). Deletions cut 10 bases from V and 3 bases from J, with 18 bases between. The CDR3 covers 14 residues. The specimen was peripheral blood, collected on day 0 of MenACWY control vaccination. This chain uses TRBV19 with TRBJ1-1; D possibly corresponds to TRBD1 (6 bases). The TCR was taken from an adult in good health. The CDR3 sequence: CATYPTGKHTEAFF. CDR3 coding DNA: TGTGCCACCTACCCAACAGGGAAGCACACTGAAGCTTTCTTT.